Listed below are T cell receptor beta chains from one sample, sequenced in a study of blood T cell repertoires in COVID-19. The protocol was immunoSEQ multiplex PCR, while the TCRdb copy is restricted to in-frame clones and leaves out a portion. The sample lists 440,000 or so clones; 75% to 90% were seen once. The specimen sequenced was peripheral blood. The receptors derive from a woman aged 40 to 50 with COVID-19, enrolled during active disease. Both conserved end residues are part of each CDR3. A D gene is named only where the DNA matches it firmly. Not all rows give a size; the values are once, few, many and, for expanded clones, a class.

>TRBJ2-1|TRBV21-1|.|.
TGTGCCAGCAGCAAACGGTGTGGCGGGAGGACCCACAATGAGCAGTTCTTC
CASSKRCGGRTHNEQFF
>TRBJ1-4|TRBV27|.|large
TGTGCCAGCAGTTTCCGGGATGGAACTAATGAAAAACTGTTTTTT
CASSFRDGTNEKLFF
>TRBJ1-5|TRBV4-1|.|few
TGCGCCAGCAGCCCGTCGAGATCTTTAAATCAGCCCCAGCATTTT
CASSPSRSLNQPQHF
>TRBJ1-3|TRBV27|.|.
TGTGCCAGCAGGCCTCGGGGCTCTGGAAACACCATATATTTT
CASRPRGSGNTIYF
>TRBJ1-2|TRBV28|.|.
TGTGCCAGCAGTCCCGGGAACAGGGACTATGGCTACACCTTC
CASSPGNRDYGYTF
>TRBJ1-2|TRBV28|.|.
TGTGCCAGCAGCCGCTATGGCTACACCTTC
CASSRYGYTF
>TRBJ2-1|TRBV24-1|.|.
TGTGCCACCAGTGATTTATCGCCAGCGAGCTCCTACAATGAGCAGTTCTTC
CATSDLSPASSYNEQFF
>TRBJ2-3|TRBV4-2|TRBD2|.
TGTGCCAGCAGCCAAGACAGCAGTTCCGGGACTAGCGGGAGGACAGATACGCAGTATTTT
CASSQDSSSGTSGRTDTQYF
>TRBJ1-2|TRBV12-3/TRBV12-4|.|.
TGTGCCAGCAGTTCCGCAGGGGTATCCGGCTACACCTTC
CASSSAGVSGYTF
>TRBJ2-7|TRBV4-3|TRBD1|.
TGCGCCAGCAGCCAAGGGACCGGGACAGGCCCTCAGCAGTACTTC
CASSQGTGTGPQQYF
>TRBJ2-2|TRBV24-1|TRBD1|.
TGTGCCACCAGTGGCCGGGACAGGGCTGACGGGGAGCTGTTTTTT
CATSGRDRADGELFF
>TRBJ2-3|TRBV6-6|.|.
TGTGCCAGCAGTTACGCGGCCCTGGGGGGAGATACGCAGTATTTT
CASSYAALGGDTQYF
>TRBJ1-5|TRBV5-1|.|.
TGCGCCAGCTCCCGGACAGTCAATCAGCCCCAGCATTTT
CASSRTVNQPQHF
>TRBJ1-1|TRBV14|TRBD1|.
TGTGCCAGCAGCCAAGTAGGGGACAGGGAAGCTTTCTTT
CASSQVGDREAFF
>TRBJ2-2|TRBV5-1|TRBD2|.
TGCGCCAGCAGCACCCGGGGGAGCGGGAGTGGCGGGGAGCTGTTTTTT
CASSTRGSGSGGELFF
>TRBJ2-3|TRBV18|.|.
TGTGCCAGCTCACCGGGAGTAGCTCGGGTGGATACGCAGTATTTT
CASSPGVARVDTQYF
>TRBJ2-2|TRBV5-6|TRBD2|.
TGTGCCAGCAGCTTGGTTGACCTACGGGGGGGCGAGCTGTTTTTT
CASSLVDLRGGELFF
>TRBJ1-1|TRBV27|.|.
TGTGCCAGCCGAGCGTCGGGGGTAGCTTTCTTT
CASRASGVAFF
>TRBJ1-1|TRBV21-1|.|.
TGTGCCAGCAGCGTCAACTCAAGGGGCGGCACTGAAGCTTTCTTT
CASSVNSRGGTEAFF
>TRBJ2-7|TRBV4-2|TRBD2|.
TGTGCCAGCAGCCAAGATAACCTAGCGGGGGGGAGCTCCTACGAGCAGTACTTC
CASSQDNLAGGSSYEQYF
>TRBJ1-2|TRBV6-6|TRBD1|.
TGTGCCAGCAGCTCCGGGACAGTCTATGGCTACACCTTC
CASSSGTVYGYTF
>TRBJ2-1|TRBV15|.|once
TGTGCCACCAGCGTTCTGGGTGGGCGAAATGAGCAGTTCTTC
CATSVLGGRNEQFF
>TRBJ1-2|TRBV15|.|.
TGTGCCACCAGCAGAGTTGTGGGGGCAGGGAGCTATGGCTACACCTTC
CATSRVVGAGSYGYTF
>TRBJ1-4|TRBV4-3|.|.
TGCGCCAGCAGCCATAGCCGAGGGACGGGGGTCGAAAAACTGTTTTTT
CASSHSRGTGVEKLFF
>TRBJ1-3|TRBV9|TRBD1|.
TGTGCCAGCAGCGTAGAAGGGGGCAACTCTGGAAACACCATATATTTT
CASSVEGGNSGNTIYF
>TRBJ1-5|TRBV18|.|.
TGTGCCAGCTCACCACCGAACGGGTTCAATCAGCCCCAGCATTTT
CASSPPNGFNQPQHF
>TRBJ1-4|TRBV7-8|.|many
TGTGCCAGCAGCTTAGCGCCCCCGAGCGGGCTCGGTGAAAAACTGTTTTTT
CASSLAPPSGLGEKLFF
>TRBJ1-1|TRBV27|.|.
TGTGCCAGCAGTCACCGCGGACTGTTTAAGAACACTGAAGCTTTCTTT
CASSHRGLFKNTEAFF
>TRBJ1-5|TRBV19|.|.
TGTGCCAGTAGCCAGGGTTATAGCAATCAGCCCCAGCATTTT
CASSQGYSNQPQHF
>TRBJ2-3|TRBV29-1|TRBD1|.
TGCAGCGTTGTAAGGACAGGGAGCACAGATACGCAGTATTTT
CSVVRTGSTDTQYF
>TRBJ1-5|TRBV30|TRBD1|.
TGTGCCGGCTCAACAGGGGATGGTCAGCCCCAGCATTTT
CAGSTGDGQPQHF
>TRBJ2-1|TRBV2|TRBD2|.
TGTGCCAGCAGAACCGGGACTATTTTTTTCAATGAGCAGTTCTTC
CASRTGTIFFNEQFF
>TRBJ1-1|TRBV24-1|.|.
TGTGCCACCAGTGATTCTATGAACACTGAAGCTTTCTTT
CATSDSMNTEAFF
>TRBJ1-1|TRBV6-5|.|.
TGTGCCAGCACTAAAAGGGTGGGAGTGAACACTGAAGCTTTCTTT
CASTKRVGVNTEAFF
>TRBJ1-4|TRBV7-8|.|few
TGTGCCAGCAGCTTATTCCCCGTCGGAGGAGAAAAACTGTTTTTT
CASSLFPVGGEKLFF
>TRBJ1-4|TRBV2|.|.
TGTGCCAGCAGACGGATCGGGGCTAATGAAAAACTGTTTTTT
CASRRIGANEKLFF
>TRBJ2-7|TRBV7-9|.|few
TGTGCCAGCAGCTTACGGGAGTACGAGCAGTACTTC
CASSLREYEQYF